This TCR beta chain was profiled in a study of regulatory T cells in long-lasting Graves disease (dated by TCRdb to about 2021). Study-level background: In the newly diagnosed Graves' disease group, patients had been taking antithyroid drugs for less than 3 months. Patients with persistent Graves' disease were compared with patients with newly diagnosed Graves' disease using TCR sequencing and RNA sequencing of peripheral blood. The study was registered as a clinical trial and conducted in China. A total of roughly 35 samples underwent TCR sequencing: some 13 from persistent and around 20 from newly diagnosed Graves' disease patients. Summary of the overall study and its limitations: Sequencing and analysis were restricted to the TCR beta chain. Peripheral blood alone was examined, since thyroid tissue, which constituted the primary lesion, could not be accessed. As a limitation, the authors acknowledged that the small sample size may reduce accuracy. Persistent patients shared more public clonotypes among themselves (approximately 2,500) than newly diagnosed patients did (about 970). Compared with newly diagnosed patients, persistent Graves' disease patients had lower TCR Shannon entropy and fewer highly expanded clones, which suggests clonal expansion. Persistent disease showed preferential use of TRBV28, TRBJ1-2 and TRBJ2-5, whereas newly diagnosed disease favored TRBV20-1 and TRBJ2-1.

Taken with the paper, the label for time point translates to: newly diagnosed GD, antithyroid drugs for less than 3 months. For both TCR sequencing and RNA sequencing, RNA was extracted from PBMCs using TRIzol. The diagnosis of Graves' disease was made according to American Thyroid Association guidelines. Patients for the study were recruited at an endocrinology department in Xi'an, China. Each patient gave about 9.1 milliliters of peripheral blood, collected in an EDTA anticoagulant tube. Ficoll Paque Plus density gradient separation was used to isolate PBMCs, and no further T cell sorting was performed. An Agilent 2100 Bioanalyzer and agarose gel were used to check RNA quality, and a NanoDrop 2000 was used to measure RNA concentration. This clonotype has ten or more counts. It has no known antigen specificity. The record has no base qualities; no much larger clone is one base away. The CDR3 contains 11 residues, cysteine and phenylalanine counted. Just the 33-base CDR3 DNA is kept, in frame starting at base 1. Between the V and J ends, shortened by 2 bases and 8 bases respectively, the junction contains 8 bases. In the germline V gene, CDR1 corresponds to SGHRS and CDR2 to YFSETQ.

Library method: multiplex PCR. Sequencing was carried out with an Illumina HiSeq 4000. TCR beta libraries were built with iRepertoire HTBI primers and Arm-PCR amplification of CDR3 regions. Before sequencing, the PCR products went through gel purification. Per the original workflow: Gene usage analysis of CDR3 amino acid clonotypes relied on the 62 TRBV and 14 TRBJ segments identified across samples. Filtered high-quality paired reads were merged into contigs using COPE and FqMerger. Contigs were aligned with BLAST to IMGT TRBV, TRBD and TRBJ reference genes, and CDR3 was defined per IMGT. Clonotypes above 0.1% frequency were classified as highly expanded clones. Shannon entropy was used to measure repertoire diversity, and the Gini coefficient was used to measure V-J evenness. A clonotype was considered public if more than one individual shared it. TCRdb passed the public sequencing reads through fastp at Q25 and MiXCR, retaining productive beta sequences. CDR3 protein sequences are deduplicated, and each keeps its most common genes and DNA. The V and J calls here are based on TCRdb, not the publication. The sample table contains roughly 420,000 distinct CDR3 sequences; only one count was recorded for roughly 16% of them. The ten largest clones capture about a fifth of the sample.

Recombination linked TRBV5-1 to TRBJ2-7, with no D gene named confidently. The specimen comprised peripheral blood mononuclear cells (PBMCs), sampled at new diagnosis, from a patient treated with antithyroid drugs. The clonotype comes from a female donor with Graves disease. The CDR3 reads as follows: CASSFEAQQYF. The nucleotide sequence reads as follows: TGCGCCAGCAGCTTTGAGGCTCAGCAGTACTTC.